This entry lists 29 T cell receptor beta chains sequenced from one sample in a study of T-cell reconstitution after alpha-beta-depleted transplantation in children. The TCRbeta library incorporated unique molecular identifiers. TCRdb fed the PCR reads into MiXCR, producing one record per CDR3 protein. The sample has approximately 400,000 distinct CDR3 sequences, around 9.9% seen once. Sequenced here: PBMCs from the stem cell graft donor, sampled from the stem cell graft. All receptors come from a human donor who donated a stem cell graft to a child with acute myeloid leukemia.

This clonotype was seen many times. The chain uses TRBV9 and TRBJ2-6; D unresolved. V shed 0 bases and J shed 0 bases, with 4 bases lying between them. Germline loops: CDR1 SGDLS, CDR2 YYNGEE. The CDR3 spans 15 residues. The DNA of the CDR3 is TGTGCCAGCAGCGTAGTCGTCTCTGGGGCCAACGTCCTGACTTTC. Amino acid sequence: CASSVVVSGANVLTF. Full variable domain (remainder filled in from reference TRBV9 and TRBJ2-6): DSGVTQTPKHLITATGQRVTLRCSPRSGDLSVYWYQQSLDQGLQFLIQYYNGEERAKGNILERFSAQQFPDLHSELNLSSLELGDSALYFCASSVVVSGANVLTFGAGSRLTVL.

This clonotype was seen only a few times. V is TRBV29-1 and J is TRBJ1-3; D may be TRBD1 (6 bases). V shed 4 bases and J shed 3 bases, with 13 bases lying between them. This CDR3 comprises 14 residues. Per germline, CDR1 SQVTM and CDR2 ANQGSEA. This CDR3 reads CSVAAQGGGNTIYF. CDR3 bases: TGCAGCGTTGCAGCACAGGGTGGTGGAAACACCATATATTTT.

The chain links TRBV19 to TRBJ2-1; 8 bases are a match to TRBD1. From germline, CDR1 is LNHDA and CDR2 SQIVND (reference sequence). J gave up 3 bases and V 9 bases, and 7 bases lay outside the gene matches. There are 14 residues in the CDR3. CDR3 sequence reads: CASRPGQDYNEQFF. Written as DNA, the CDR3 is TGTGCCAGCCGACCGGGACAGGACTACAATGAGCAGTTCTTC.

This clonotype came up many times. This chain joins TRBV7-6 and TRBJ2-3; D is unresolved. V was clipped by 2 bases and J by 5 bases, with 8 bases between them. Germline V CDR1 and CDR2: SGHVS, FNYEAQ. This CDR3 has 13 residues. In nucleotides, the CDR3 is TGTGCCAGCAGCTTATATGGAGAAGATACGCAGTATTTT. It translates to CASSLYGEDTQYF.

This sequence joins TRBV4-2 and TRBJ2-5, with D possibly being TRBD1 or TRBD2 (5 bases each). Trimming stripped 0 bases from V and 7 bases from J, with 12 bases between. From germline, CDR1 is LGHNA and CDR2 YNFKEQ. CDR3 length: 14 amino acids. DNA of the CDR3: TGTGCCAGCAGCCAAGATGAGGGGATGGGGACCCAGTACTTC. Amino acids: CASSQDEGMGTQYF.

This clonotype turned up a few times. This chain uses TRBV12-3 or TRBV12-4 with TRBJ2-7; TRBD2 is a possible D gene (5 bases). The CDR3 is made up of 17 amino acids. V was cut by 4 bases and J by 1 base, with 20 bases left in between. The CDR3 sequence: CASSSNRGSVGSYEQYF. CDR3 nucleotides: TGTGCCAGCAGTTCGAACCGAGGTAGCGTGGGTTCCTACGAGCAGTACTTC.

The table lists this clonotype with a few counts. CDR3 DNA: TGTGCCAGCAGTTACTCGGCAGGGGGCTTGAGTACTGATTCACCCCTCCACTTT. It yields the protein CASSYSAGGLSTDSPLHF. The gene calls are TRBV6-5 and TRBJ1-6; 8 bases are shared with TRBD1. CDR3 size: 18 residues. Germline loops: CDR1 MNHEY, CDR2 SVGAGI. With 0 bases clipped from V and 8 bases from J, the junction kept 12 bases outside the gene matches.

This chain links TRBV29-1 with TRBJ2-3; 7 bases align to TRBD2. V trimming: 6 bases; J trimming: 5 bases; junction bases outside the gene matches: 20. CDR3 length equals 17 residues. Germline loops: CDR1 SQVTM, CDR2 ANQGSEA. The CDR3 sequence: CSVQKLAAPTRGDTQYF. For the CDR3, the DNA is TGCAGCGTCCAAAAGCTAGCGGCTCCCACTCGGGGAGATACGCAGTATTTT.

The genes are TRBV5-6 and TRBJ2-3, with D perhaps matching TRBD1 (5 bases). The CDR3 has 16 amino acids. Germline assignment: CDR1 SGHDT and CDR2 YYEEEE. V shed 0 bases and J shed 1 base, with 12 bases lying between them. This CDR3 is CASSLDRGRRTDTQYF. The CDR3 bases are TGTGCCAGCAGCTTGGATAGGGGCCGACGCACAGATACGCAGTATTTT. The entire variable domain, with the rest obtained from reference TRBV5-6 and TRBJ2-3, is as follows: DAGVTQSPTHLIKTRGQQVTLRCSPKSGHDTVSWYQQALGQGPQFIFQYYEEEERQRGNFPDRFSGHQFPNYSSELNVNALLLGDSALYLCASSLDRGRRTDTQYFGPGTRLTVL.

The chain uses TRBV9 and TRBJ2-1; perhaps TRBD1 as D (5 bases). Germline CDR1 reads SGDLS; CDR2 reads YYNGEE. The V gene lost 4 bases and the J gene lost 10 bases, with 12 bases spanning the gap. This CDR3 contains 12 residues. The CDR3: CASSPGAREQFF. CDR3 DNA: TGTGCCAGCAGCCCTGGGGCGCGGGAGCAGTTCTTC.

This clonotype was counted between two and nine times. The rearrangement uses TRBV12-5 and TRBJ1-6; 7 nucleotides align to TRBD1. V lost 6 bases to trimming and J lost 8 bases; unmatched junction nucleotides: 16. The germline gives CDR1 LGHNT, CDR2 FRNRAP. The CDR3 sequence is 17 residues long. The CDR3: CASGPVAKTGKDSPLHF. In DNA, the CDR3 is TGTGCTAGTGGCCCAGTGGCTAAGACAGGGAAGGATTCACCCCTCCACTTT.

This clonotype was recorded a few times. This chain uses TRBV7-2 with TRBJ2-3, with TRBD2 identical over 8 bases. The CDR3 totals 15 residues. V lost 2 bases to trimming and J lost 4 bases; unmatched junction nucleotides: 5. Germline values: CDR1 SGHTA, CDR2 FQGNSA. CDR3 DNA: TGTGCCAGCAGCTTATACGCGGGGGGTTCAGATACGCAGTATTTT. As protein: CASSLYAGGSDTQYF.

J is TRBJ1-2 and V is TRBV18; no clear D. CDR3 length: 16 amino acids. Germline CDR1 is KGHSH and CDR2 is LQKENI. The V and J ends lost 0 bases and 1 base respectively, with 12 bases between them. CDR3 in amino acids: CASSPPGRDLNYGYTF. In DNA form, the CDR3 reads TGTGCCAGCTCACCACCGGGGAGGGATCTTAACTATGGCTACACCTTC.

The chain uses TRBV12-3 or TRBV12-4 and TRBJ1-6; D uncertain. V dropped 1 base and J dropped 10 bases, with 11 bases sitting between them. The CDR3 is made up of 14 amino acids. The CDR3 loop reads CASSLGGSRSPLHF. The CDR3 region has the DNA TGTGCCAGCAGTTTAGGCGGGTCTCGGTCACCCCTCCACTTT.

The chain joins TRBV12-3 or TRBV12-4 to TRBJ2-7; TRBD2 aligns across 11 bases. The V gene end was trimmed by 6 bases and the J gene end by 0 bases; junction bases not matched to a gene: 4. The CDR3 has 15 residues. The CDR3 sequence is CASRQTSGTSYEQYF. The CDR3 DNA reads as TGTGCCAGCAGGCAGACTAGCGGGACCTCCTACGAGCAGTACTTC.

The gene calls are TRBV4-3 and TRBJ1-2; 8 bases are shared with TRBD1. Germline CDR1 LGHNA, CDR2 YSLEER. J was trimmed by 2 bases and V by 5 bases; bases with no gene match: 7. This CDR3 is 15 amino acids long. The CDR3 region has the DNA TGCGCCAGCAGCATCTACGGACAGGGCAACTATGGCTACACCTTC. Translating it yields CASSIYGQGNYGYTF.

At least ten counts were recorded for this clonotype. The CDR3 DNA sequence: TGCAGTGCTAGTGTCCTAGCGAGATCGGAGAATGAGCAGTTCTTC. Its translation: CSASVLARSENEQFF. V and J are TRBV20-1 and TRBJ2-1, with a weak D call TRBD2 (6 bases). Germline assignment: CDR1 DFQATT and CDR2 SNEGSKA (reference sequence). The CDR3 is 15 amino acids. The germline V and J ends were trimmed by 3 bases and 7 bases, with 19 bases remaining between them.

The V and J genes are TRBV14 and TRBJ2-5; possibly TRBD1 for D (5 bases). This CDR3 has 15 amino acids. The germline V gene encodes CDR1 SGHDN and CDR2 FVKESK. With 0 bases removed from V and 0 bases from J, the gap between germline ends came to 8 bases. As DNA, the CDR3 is TGTGCCAGCAGCCAAGACGACAGCCACCAAGAGACCCAGTACTTC. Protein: CASSQDDSHQETQYF.

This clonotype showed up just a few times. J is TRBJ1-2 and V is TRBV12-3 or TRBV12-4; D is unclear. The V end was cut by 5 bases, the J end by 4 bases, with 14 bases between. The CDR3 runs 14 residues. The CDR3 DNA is TGTGCCAGCAGTCCCCATTTCGGTAGCTATGGCTACACCTTC. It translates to CASSPHFGSYGYTF.

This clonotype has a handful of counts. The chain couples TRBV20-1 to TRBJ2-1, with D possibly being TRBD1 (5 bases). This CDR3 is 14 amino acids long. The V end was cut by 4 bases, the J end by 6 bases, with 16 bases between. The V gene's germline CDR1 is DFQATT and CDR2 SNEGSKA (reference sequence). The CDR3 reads CSANSRVPANEQFF. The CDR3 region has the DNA TGCAGTGCTAATTCCAGGGTCCCGGCCAATGAGCAGTTCTTC.

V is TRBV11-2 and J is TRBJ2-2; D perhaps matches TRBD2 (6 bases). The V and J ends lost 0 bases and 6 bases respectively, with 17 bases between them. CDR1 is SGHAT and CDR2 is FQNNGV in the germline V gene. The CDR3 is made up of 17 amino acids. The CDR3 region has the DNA TGTGCCAGCAGCTTAGAAGCTGCCTCCGCGGGGTCCGGGGAGCTGTTTTTT. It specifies CASSLEAASAGSGELFF.

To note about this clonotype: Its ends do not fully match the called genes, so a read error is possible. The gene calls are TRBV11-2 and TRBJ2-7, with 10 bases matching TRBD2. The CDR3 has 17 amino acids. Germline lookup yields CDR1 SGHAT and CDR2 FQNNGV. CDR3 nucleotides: TGTGCCACCAGCTTAGCCCCCACTAGCGGGACCTCCTACGAGCAGTACTTC. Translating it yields CATSLAPTSGTSYEQYF.

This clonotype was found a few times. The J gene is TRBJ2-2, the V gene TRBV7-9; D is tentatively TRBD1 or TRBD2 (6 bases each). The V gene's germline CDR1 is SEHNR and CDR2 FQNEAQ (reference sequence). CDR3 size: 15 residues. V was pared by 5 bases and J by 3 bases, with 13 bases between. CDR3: CASSVGGSYTGELFF. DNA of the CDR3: TGTGCCAGCAGCGTGGGGGGCTCCTACACCGGGGAGCTGTTTTTT.

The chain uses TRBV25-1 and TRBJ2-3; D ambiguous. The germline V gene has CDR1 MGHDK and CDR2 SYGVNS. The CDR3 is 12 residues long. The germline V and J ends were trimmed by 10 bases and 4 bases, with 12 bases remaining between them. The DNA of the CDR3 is TGTGCCACCGCCGACAAACCAGATACGCAGTATTTT. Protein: CATADKPDTQYF.

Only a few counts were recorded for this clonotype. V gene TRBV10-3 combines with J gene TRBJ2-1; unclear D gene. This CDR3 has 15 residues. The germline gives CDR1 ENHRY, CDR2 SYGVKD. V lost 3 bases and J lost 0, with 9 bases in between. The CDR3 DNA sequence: TGTGCCATCAGTGAATCAAGAAGCTCCTACAATGAGCAGTTCTTC. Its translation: CAISESRSSYNEQFF.

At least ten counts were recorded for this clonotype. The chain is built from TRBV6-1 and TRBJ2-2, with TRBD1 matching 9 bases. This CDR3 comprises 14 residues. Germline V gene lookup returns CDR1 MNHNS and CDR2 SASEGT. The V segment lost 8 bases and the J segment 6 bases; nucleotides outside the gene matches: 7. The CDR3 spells CASRPGTGPGELFF. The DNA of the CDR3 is TGTGCCAGCCGTCCCGGGACAGGGCCCGGGGAGCTGTTTTTT.

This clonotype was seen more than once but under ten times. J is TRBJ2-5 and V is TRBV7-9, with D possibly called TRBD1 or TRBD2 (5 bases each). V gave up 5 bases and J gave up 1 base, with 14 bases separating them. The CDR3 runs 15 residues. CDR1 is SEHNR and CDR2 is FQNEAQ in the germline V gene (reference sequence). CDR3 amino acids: CASSPGTATQETQYF. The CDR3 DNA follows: TGTGCCAGCAGCCCCGGGACGGCAACCCAAGAGACCCAGTACTTC.

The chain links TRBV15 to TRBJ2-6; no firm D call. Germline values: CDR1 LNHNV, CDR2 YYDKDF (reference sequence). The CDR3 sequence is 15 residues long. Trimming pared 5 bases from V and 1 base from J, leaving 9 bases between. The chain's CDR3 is CATSEQASGANVLTF. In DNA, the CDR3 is TGTGCCACCAGCGAGCAGGCTTCTGGGGCCAACGTCCTGACTTTC.

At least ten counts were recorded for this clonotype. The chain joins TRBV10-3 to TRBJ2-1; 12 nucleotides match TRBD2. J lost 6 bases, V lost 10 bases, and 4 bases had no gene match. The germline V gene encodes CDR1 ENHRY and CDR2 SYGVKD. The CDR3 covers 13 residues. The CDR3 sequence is CATLAGGGNEQFF. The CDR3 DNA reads TGTGCCACGCTAGCGGGAGGGGGCAATGAGCAGTTCTTC.